This is a list of T cell receptor beta chains from one sample in a study of graft-versus-host responses after intestinal transplantation. Generated by immunoSEQ multiplex PCR, the TCRdb table keeps only in-frame clones and is missing some. This table has under 2,000 clones, 38% appearing once. The sequenced sample was alloreactive CD8+ T cells from a mixed lymphocyte reaction culture, obtained before transplantation. The source of these receptors is a human patient who was an organ donor for intestinal transplantation. Both conserved end residues are part of each CDR3. D genes are given only for firm matches. Clone size is stated in some rows and not others, as once, few, many or a class when expanded.

v_gene: TRBV27; abundance: NA; j_gene: TRBJ1-5; d_gene: NA; CDR3aa: CASSFLGGGQPQHF; CDR3nt: TGTGCCAGCAGTTTCCTAGGGGGGGGTCAGCCCCAGCATTTT
v_gene: TRBV19; abundance: large; j_gene: TRBJ2-1; d_gene: TRBD2; CDR3aa: CASSISLAGDVGNEQFF; CDR3nt: TGTGCCAGTAGTATATCGCTAGCGGGGGACGTGGGCAATGAGCAGTTCTTC
v_gene: TRBV11-3; abundance: NA; j_gene: TRBJ1-5; d_gene: NA; CDR3aa: CASSLVSQPQHF; CDR3nt: TGTGCCAGCAGCTTAGTGAGTCAGCCCCAGCATTTT
v_gene: TRBV11-1; abundance: few; j_gene: TRBJ2-7; d_gene: NA; CDR3aa: CASSSPDLGYEQYF; CDR3nt: TGTGCCAGCAGCTCGCCCGATCTGGGATACGAGCAGTACTTC
v_gene: TRBV6-5; abundance: NA; j_gene: TRBJ2-3; d_gene: NA; CDR3aa: CASSYGDTQYF; CDR3nt: TGTGCCAGCAGTTACGGCGATACGCAGTATTTT
v_gene: TRBV5-4; abundance: NA; j_gene: TRBJ1-1; d_gene: TRBD1; CDR3aa: CASSDLDRGANTEAFF; CDR3nt: TGTGCCAGCAGCGACCTTGACAGGGGGGCGAACACTGAAGCTTTCTTT
v_gene: TRBV18; abundance: few; j_gene: TRBJ2-3; d_gene: NA; CDR3aa: CASSRRSASTDTQYF; CDR3nt: TGTGCCAGCTCCCGCAGAAGTGCTAGCACAGATACGCAGTATTTT
v_gene: TRBV2; abundance: NA; j_gene: TRBJ2-3; d_gene: TRBD2; CDR3aa: CASRLLAGGTDTQYF; CDR3nt: TGTGCCAGCAGACTCCTAGCGGGGGGCACAGATACGCAGTATTTT
v_gene: TRBV5-4; abundance: NA; j_gene: TRBJ2-2; d_gene: NA; CDR3aa: CATLEPNTGELFF; CDR3nt: TGTGCCACCCTGGAGCCGAACACCGGGGAGCTGTTTTTT
v_gene: TRBV5-5; abundance: large; j_gene: TRBJ2-7; d_gene: NA; CDR3aa: CASSLGTNSYEQYF; CDR3nt: TGTGCCAGCAGCTTGGGGACAAACTCCTACGAGCAGTACTTC
v_gene: TRBV5-1; abundance: NA; j_gene: TRBJ1-2; d_gene: NA; CDR3aa: CASSLGFWPYGYTF; CDR3nt: TGCGCCAGCAGCTTGGGGTTCTGGCCTTATGGCTACACCTTC
v_gene: TRBV27; abundance: NA; j_gene: TRBJ1-6; d_gene: NA; CDR3aa: CASSPDRPSIRYNSPLHF; CDR3nt: TGTGCCAGCAGTCCCGATAGGCCCAGTATTAGGTATAATTCACCCCTCCACTTT
v_gene: TRBV7-2; abundance: few; j_gene: TRBJ2-2; d_gene: NA; CDR3aa: CASSFWSPGELFF; CDR3nt: TGTGCCAGCAGCTTCTGGTCCCCCGGGGAGCTGTTTTTT
v_gene: TRBV4-2; abundance: NA; j_gene: TRBJ2-2; d_gene: TRBD2; CDR3aa: CASSPRRGGRTGELFF; CDR3nt: TGTGCCAGCAGCCCACGCCGCGGGGGGCGAACCGGGGAGCTGTTTTTT
v_gene: TRBV11-2; abundance: NA; j_gene: TRBJ2-7; d_gene: NA; CDR3aa: CASSYTSSYEQYF; CDR3nt: TGTGCCAGCAGCTATACAAGCTCCTACGAGCAGTACTTC
v_gene: TRBV4-1; abundance: large; j_gene: TRBJ2-7; d_gene: NA; CDR3aa: CASSQVMWGREQYF; CDR3nt: TGCGCCAGCAGCCAAGTCATGTGGGGTCGGGAGCAGTACTTC
v_gene: TRBV27; abundance: medium-sized; j_gene: TRBJ2-7; d_gene: TRBD2; CDR3aa: CASSRGGVYEQYF; CDR3nt: TGTGCCTCCAGTCGGGGGGGTGTTTACGAGCAGTACTTC
v_gene: TRBV7-8; abundance: NA; j_gene: TRBJ2-2; d_gene: NA; CDR3aa: CASSFSPGRELFF; CDR3nt: TGTGCCAGCAGCTTTTCGCCTGGAAGGGAGCTGTTTTTT
v_gene: TRBV28; abundance: large; j_gene: TRBJ1-1; d_gene: NA; CDR3aa: CASSSRPAEAFF; CDR3nt: TGTGCCAGCAGTTCCCGACCGGCTGAAGCTTTCTTT
v_gene: TRBV11-3; abundance: NA; j_gene: TRBJ1-1; d_gene: NA; CDR3aa: CAGATVMNTEAFF; CDR3nt: TGTGCCGGCGCCACAGTCATGAACACTGAAGCTTTCTTT
v_gene: TRBV4-3; abundance: NA; j_gene: TRBJ1-2; d_gene: NA; CDR3aa: CASSQGGGYTF; CDR3nt: TGCGCCAGCAGCCAAGGGGGTGGCTACACCTTC
v_gene: TRBV10-3; abundance: NA; j_gene: TRBJ2-3; d_gene: NA; CDR3aa: CAIRALALLDTDTQYF; CDR3nt: TGTGCCATCAGGGCCTTAGCGCTCCTTGACACAGATACGCAGTATTTT
v_gene: TRBV7-9; abundance: few; j_gene: TRBJ1-5; d_gene: TRBD1; CDR3aa: CASSAGTGNQPQHF; CDR3nt: TGTGCCAGCAGCGCGGGGACAGGCAATCAGCCCCAGCATTTT
v_gene: TRBV4-1; abundance: NA; j_gene: TRBJ2-7; d_gene: NA; CDR3aa: CASSRGGLNTYEQYF; CDR3nt: TGCGCCAGCAGCCGGGGGGGCCTGAATACCTACGAGCAGTACTTC
v_gene: TRBV29-1; abundance: NA; j_gene: TRBJ2-3; d_gene: TRBD1; CDR3aa: CSVEGHTGQGADTQYF; CDR3nt: TGCAGCGTTGAAGGCCACACCGGACAGGGGGCAGATACGCAGTATTTT
v_gene: TRBV5-1; abundance: NA; j_gene: TRBJ1-1; d_gene: NA; CDR3aa: CASSKWTDIGAEAFF; CDR3nt: TGCGCCAGCAGCAAATGGACAGATATAGGCGCTGAAGCTTTCTTT
v_gene: TRBV4-3; abundance: NA; j_gene: TRBJ1-4; d_gene: TRBD1; CDR3aa: CASSQEGGGPNEKLFF; CDR3nt: TGCGCCAGCAGCCAAGAAGGAGGGGGCCCTAATGAAAAACTGTTTTTT
v_gene: TRBV6-5; abundance: NA; j_gene: TRBJ2-7; d_gene: TRBD1; CDR3aa: CASSYSGPGTGAEQYF; CDR3nt: TGTGCCAGCAGTTACTCGGGTCCCGGGACAGGGGCCGAGCAGTACTTC
v_gene: TRBV7-2; abundance: few; j_gene: TRBJ1-2; d_gene: TRBD1; CDR3aa: CASSLVGVDRGAYGYTF; CDR3nt: TGTGCCAGCAGCTTAGTAGGGGTGGACAGGGGGGCCTATGGCTACACCTTC
v_gene: TRBV11-1; abundance: NA; j_gene: TRBJ2-7; d_gene: NA; CDR3aa: CASSYRPGEQYF; CDR3nt: TGTGCCAGCAGCTATAGACCCGGCGAGCAGTACTTC
v_gene: TRBV7-8; abundance: few; j_gene: TRBJ2-1; d_gene: TRBD1; CDR3aa: CASSLTTGWDEQFF; CDR3nt: TGTGCCAGCAGCCTGACGACAGGGTGGGATGAGCAGTTCTTC
v_gene: TRBV4-1; abundance: few; j_gene: TRBJ2-7; d_gene: TRBD1; CDR3aa: CASSQAGTGYEQYF; CDR3nt: TGCGCCAGCAGCCAAGCTGGGACAGGCTACGAGCAGTACTTC
v_gene: TRBV7-8; abundance: NA; j_gene: TRBJ2-2; d_gene: NA; CDR3aa: CASSLGRRRLTGELFF; CDR3nt: TGTGCCAGCAGCTTAGGACGCCGGAGGCTAACCGGGGAGCTGTTTTTT
v_gene: TRBV29-1; abundance: NA; j_gene: TRBJ2-7; d_gene: NA; CDR3aa: CSVGRGGYEQYF; CDR3nt: TGCAGCGTCGGCCGGGGTGGATACGAGCAGTACTTC
v_gene: TRBV5-7; abundance: few; j_gene: TRBJ2-5; d_gene: NA; CDR3aa: CASSPKCPAGPETQYF; CDR3nt: TGTGCCAGCAGCCCCAAGTGTCCGGCAGGCCCAGAGACCCAGTACTTC
v_gene: TRBV5-4; abundance: NA; j_gene: TRBJ2-7; d_gene: TRBD2; CDR3aa: CASSPYSGGGTYEQYF; CDR3nt: TGTGCCAGCAGCCCCTATAGCGGGGGGGGAACCTACGAGCAGTACTTC
v_gene: TRBV11-2; abundance: NA; j_gene: TRBJ2-3; d_gene: TRBD1; CDR3aa: CASSPTGLLSDTQYF; CDR3nt: TGTGCCAGCAGCCCGACAGGGTTGCTTTCAGATACGCAGTATTTT
v_gene: TRBV4-3; abundance: NA; j_gene: TRBJ2-5; d_gene: NA; CDR3aa: CASSQVAATEQYF; CDR3nt: TGCGCCAGCAGCCAAGTTGCGGCTACAGAGCAGTACTTC